A single sample gave rise to the 20 T cell receptor beta chains below, sequenced in a study of cytotoxic CD8 clonotypes in ibrutinib-treated CLL. Assay: immunoSEQ multiplex PCR; the TCRdb copy retains only in-frame clones and omits some. The repertoire includes about 140,000 clones, 85% to 95% of them detected once, and 11% sits in the top ten. The material sequenced was PBMCs, taken after 12 months of ibrutinib treatment. These receptors came from a human donor with chronic lymphocytic leukemia.

The chain uses TRBV9 and TRBJ2-6; D ambiguous. This CDR3 spans 13 amino acids. V was shortened by 0 bases and J by 2 bases, with 0 bases between the two germline ends. CDR1 and CDR2 from the germline V gene are SGDLS and YYNGEE. CDR3 sequence reads: CASSVAGANVLTF. As DNA, the CDR3 is TGTGCCAGCAGCGTAGCTGGGGCCAACGTCCTGACTTTC.

This chain joins TRBV6-6 and TRBJ2-1; D uncertain. The CDR3 runs 12 residues. Deletions cut 7 bases from V and 9 bases from J, with 13 bases between. The germline CDR1 and CDR2 sequences are MNHNY and SVGAGI (reference sequence). CDR3 protein: CASTGVRSEQFF. DNA for the CDR3: TGTGCCAGCACCGGTGTTCGGAGTGAGCAGTTCTTC.

V gene TRBV6-5 combines with J gene TRBJ1-3; D not certain. The CDR3 has 13 amino acids. The V and J ends lost 5 bases and 8 bases respectively, with 13 bases between them. CDR1 is MNHEY and CDR2 is SVGAGI in the germline V gene. CDR3 coding DNA: TGTGCCAGCAGTCTGAATAGGGAGGACACCATATATTTT. Its protein product is CASSLNREDTIYF.

The genes are TRBV7-9 and TRBJ1-1; no clear D gene. V lost 4 bases and J lost 8, with 14 bases in between. Germline V CDR1 and CDR2: SEHNR, FQNEAQ (reference sequence). The CDR3 spans 13 residues. The CDR3 DNA reads as TGTGCCAGCAGCTATAGCCCCACTGGGGAAGCTTTCTTT. Protein sequence: CASSYSPTGEAFF.

CDR3 nucleotides: TGTGCCAGCAGCCAAGGTCCTGACGAGCAGTACTTC. Residues: CASSQGPDEQYF. The chain combines TRBV4-2 with TRBJ2-7; D is ambiguous. V was clipped by 1 base and J by 5 bases, with 6 bases between them. Germline lookup yields CDR1 LGHNA and CDR2 YNFKEQ. CDR3 size: 12 residues.

This chain links TRBV5-1 with TRBJ2-1; TRBD2 agrees at 7 bases. The germline V gene has CDR1 SGHRS and CDR2 YFSETQ. The CDR3 length is 18 residues. Losses at the gene ends were 0 bases for V and 6 bases for J; bases not matched to a gene: 15. CDR3 residues: CASSLASTSAGNTNEQFF. The DNA of the CDR3 is TGCGCCAGCAGCTTGGCCTCTACTAGCGCCGGGAATACCAATGAGCAGTTCTTC. Full variable domain (missing parts from reference TRBV5-1 and TRBJ2-1): KAGVTQTPRYLIKTRGQQVTLSCSPISGHRSVSWYQQTPGQGLQFLFEYFSETQRNKGNFPGRFSGRQFSNSRSEMNVSTLELGDSALYLCASSLASTSAGNTNEQFFGPGTRLTVL.

This chain links TRBV6-5 with TRBJ2-2; no reliable D call. Trimming took off 5 bases at V and 4 bases at J, with 14 bases between the two ends. This CDR3 contains 15 residues. Germline lookup yields CDR1 MNHEY and CDR2 SVGAGI. Here the CDR3 DNA reads TGTGCCAGCAGTAGTGCTACGGACCCCACCGGGGAGCTGTTTTTT. Protein: CASSSATDPTGELFF.

This clone was counted between two and nine times. V and J are TRBV2 and TRBJ1-5; possibly TRBD1 for D (5 bases). The CDR3 covers 13 residues. Trimming cost V 4 bases and J 4 bases, with 8 bases left between them. Germline lookup yields CDR1 SNHLY and CDR2 FYNNEI. The CDR3, as DNA: TGTGCCAGCAGTGCCCGGGGGAATCAGCCCCAGCATTTT. It codes for CASSARGNQPQHF. Drawing the rest from reference TRBV2 and TRBJ1-5, the complete variable domain is EPEVTQTPSHQVTQMGQEVILRCVPISNHLYFYWYRQILGQKVEFLVSFYNNEISEKSEIFDDQFSVERPDGSNFTLKIRSTKLEDSAMYFCASSARGNQPQHFGDGTRLSIL.

The rearrangement uses TRBV6-1 and TRBJ2-3, with D hard to call. The CDR3 loop spans 14 amino acids. Germline V gene lookup returns CDR1 MNHNS and CDR2 SASEGT. The V end lost 8 bases, the J end lost 0 bases, and 12 bases lay between the germline ends. The CDR3 coding sequence is TGTGCCAGCGGAGTTCTTACTAGCACAGATACGCAGTATTTT. This translates into CASGVLTSTDTQYF.

This clone appeared a few times. This sample also contains other DNA sequences that code for the same CDR3. The V call is TRBV6-5, the J call TRBJ1-2; D is perhaps TRBD1 (6 bases). Germline V gives CDR1 MNHEY, CDR2 SVGAGI. This CDR3 has 14 amino acids. Trimming took 6 bases from V and 4 from J, leaving 15 bases between them. CDR3 sequence reads: CASRDSPSLYGYTF. CDR3 sequence (DNA): TGTGCCAGCAGGGACAGCCCTTCTCTCTATGGCTACACCTTC.

Concerning this clone: This specimen includes other DNA sequences encoding the same CDR3. This chain links TRBV9 with TRBJ2-5, with no clear D. Germline assignment: CDR1 SGDLS and CDR2 YYNGEE. The CDR3 has 13 amino acids. V was trimmed by 0 bases and J by 2 bases, leaving 5 bases between them. The chain's CDR3 is CASSVGAQETQYF. The CDR3 bases are TGTGCCAGCAGCGTAGGGGCACAAGAGACCCAGTACTTC.

The chain employs TRBV6-1 and TRBJ1-3, with D possibly being TRBD1 (5 bases). Trimming removed 6 bases from V and 1 base from J, with 13 bases in between. CDR1 and CDR2 from the germline V gene are MNHNS and SASEGT. This CDR3 comprises 15 residues. The CDR3 spells CASRLDSTSGNTIYF. The CDR3 DNA sequence: TGTGCCAGCAGGCTCGACAGCACTTCTGGAAACACCATATATTTT.

This clone was found once. The V call is TRBV6-5, the J call TRBJ2-5, with D maybe TRBD1 (5 bases). Per the germline V gene, CDR1 is MNHEY and CDR2 is SVGAGI. The CDR3 has 12 amino acids. The germline V and J ends were trimmed by 2 bases and 5 bases, with 6 bases remaining between them. CDR3 sequence reads: CASSYPGETQYF. CDR3 bases: TGTGCCAGCAGTTACCCAGGGGAGACCCAGTACTTC.

The chain recombines TRBV7-9 with TRBJ2-7; tentative D call: TRBD2 (5 bases). This CDR3 contains 14 residues. Per the germline V gene, CDR1 is SEHNR and CDR2 is FQNEAQ (reference sequence). Trimming took 3 bases from V and 2 from J, leaving 11 bases between them. The CDR3, as DNA: TGTGCCAGCAGCTTTGGTACTAGTCCCTACGAGCAGTACTTC. It codes for CASSFGTSPYEQYF.

The chain couples TRBV28 to TRBJ2-1; D is unresolved. Germline CDR1 is MDHEN and CDR2 is SYDVKM. V lost 5 bases, J lost 6 bases, and 11 bases lay in between. The CDR3 has 13 amino acids. Here the CDR3 DNA reads TGTGCCAGCAGTCTCCAGGCCACCAATGAGCAGTTCTTC. Translating gives CASSLQATNEQFF.

The J gene is TRBJ1-4, the V gene TRBV5-1; 9 bases line up with TRBD1. Trimming at V came to 0 bases and at J to 2 bases, leaving 8 bases not matched to a gene. The CDR3 totals 18 residues. Germline V CDR1 and CDR2: SGHRS, YFSETQ. The chain's CDR3 is CASSLGPGQGLTNEKLFF. In DNA, the CDR3 is TGCGCCAGCAGCTTGGGACCGGGACAGGGCCTGACTAATGAAAAACTGTTTTTT.

The genes are TRBV5-1 and TRBJ2-6; D gene ambiguous. The V end was cut by 0 bases, the J end by 4 bases, with 8 bases between. The CDR3 sequence is 15 residues long. The germline V gene encodes CDR1 SGHRS and CDR2 YFSETQ. CDR3 coding DNA: TGCGCCAGCAGCTTGGAGCTAGGCGGGGCCAACGTCCTGACTTTC. Translation gives CASSLELGGANVLTF.

V and J are TRBV5-1 and TRBJ2-3; no reliable D call. CDR3 size: 10 residues. Trimming removed 5 bases from V and 4 bases from J, with 2 bases in between. Germline CDR1 and CDR2: SGHRS and YFSETQ. CDR3 bases: TGCGCCAGCAGGGCAGATACGCAGTATTTT. Its translation is CASRADTQYF.

V is TRBV30 and J is TRBJ2-7; D is uncertain. The CDR3 covers 13 residues. V was shortened by 3 bases and J by 0 bases, with 9 bases between the two germline ends. Germline assignment: CDR1 GTSNPN and CDR2 SVGIG (reference sequence). The CDR3 DNA reads as TGTGCCTGGAGCCCCATTGTCTCCTACGAGCAGTACTTC. This codes for CAWSPIVSYEQYF. Full variable domain (missing parts from reference TRBV30 and TRBJ2-7): SQTIHQWPATLVQPVGSPLSLECTVEGTSNPNLYWYRQAAGRGLQLLFYSVGIGQISSEVPQNLSASRPQDRQFILSSKKLLLSDSGFYLCAWSPIVSYEQYFGPGTRLTVT.

This chain uses TRBV10-3 with TRBJ2-2; 8 bases match TRBD2. This CDR3 has 13 residues. The germline CDR1 and CDR2 sequences are ENHRY and SYGVKD. V lost 11 bases to trimming and J lost 7 bases; unmatched junction nucleotides: 9. CDR3 residues: CAVRGGAGGELFF. For the CDR3, the DNA is TGTGCCGTCCGGGGGGGCGCGGGCGGGGAGCTGTTTTTT.